The TCR beta chain under discussion was sequenced for a study of blood T cells in healthy people across ages (dated by TCRdb to between 2015 and 2016). Notes on the research overall: In model experiments, roughly one uniquely barcoded TCR beta cDNA molecule per two T cells was captured by template switching. To avoid experimental bias, donors of different ages were distributed randomly across sequencing lanes. Using the same blood draw, the study looked at two additional independent replicas of 1 million unique cDNA reads for two donors, one aged 18 to 30 and the other aged 80 or older. To track age-related changes in TCR beta repertoire diversity, the study relied on deep sequencing normalized with unique cDNA molecular identifiers. The donors were split into four age groups: young (average around 15 years), middle-aged (over 35), aged (roughly 60) and long-lived (about 74).

The donors were 40 or so Caucasian individuals from Russia, aged roughly 6 to 90 years, who were systemically healthy. Each donor gave 8 to 10 milliliters of peripheral blood, collected into EDTA-treated Vacutainer tubes. Ficoll-Paque density-gradient centrifugation was used to isolate PBMCs, with at least 7 million per sample. Total RNA was extracted from PBMCs with Trizol reagent, with at least 6 micrograms obtained per sample. The percentages of naive CD45RAhigh/CD27high T cells were determined by flow cytometry on a PBMC aliquot from every donor. On the study overall, not on this receptor specifically: Total diversity estimates from one million sequenced T cells were considered lower bounds and underestimates. Observed TCR beta diversity correlated strongly with the percentage of naive T cells measured by flow cytometry. As age increased, observed TCR beta diversity per million T cells dropped in a roughly linear way, and a significant reduction was already evident by age about 40. Because the CMV infection status of the donors was unknown, age-related changes in expanded clonotypes may potentially have been confounded. The long-lived group showed more naive CD4+ T cells, fewer expanded clones and increased TCR diversity than the aged group, suggesting age selection. Bulk unsorted PBMC profiling prevented conclusive comparison of naive and antigen-experienced compartments.

Libraries were prepared through 5' RACE. TCRdb records Illumina HiSeq 2500 as the sequencer. The second PCR ran for about 7 to 11 cycles and used a J-beta primer mix along with a sample-barcoded 5' primer. Each TCR beta cDNA molecule received a unique molecular identifier from a template-switch 5' adaptor carrying 12 random nucleotides. Each sample yielded at least 3 million CDR3-containing paired-end reads. First-strand cDNA synthesis was performed from all RNA using the Mint cDNA synthesis kit, with priming by a TRBC-specific oligonucleotide. All cDNA was treated with uracil-DNA glycosylase and then went through a first 18-cycle PCR with the universal primers M1SS and BC2_uni_R. The authors' pipeline ran thus. For normalization, 1 million high-quality reads, each with a distinct molecular identifier, were randomly selected from each sample. Reads with shared molecular identifiers were discarded instead of being binned into consensus sequences. MiTCR, run with a Q25 quality threshold and the strictest error-elimination algorithm, handled CDR3 identification, clonotype clustering and error correction. Lower-bound total TCR beta diversity was estimated with a nonparametric unseen species model using Euler transformation. Starting from the raw public reads, TCRdb applied fastp trimming at Q25, assembled clones with MiXCR and retained in-frame beta chains. Rows matching on CDR3 protein sequence are summarized as one entry with the most common DNA and genes. The V and J calls were not made by the authors but by TCRdb's processing. In all, the sample holds more than 650,000 distinct CDR3 sequences, and over 20% of those were seen once. Around 21% of the sample belongs to the ten largest clones.

Notes on this clonotype: Its antigen specificity is not known. Per-nucleotide qualities are absent, and no much larger clonotype sits a single base away.

The CDR3 runs 14 amino acids, cysteine and phenylalanine included. The retained sequence is limited to the CDR3, 42 bases, with the frame set at the first base. From V the trimming removes 10 bases and from J it removes 2 bases, while the gene matches leave 9 bases of the junction unaccounted for. In the germline V gene (reference sequence), CDR1 corresponds to MNHNY and CDR2 to SVGAGI. Recombination linked TRBV6-6 to TRBJ2-3, and 7 junctional nucleotides match TRBD1. This receptor was obtained from a man between 65 and 85 years old in good health. Sequenced input: blood. The CDR3 amino acid sequence is: CATQTGQSTDTQYF. Here is the DNA: TGTGCCACCCAAACGGGACAGTCCACAGATACGCAGTATTTT.